The 6 T cell receptor beta chains below were found in one sample sequenced in a study of T cell responses to AZD1222 COVID-19 vaccine. Only in-frame clones appear in the TCRdb table, and some are missing; sequencing was by immunoSEQ multiplex PCR. The sample has about 120,000 clones, 92% seen once. The sample consisted of peripheral blood, taken on day 0 of AZD1222 vaccination. The receptors here all came from an adult in good health.

The chain is built from TRBV5-4 and TRBJ1-6, with 9 positions matching TRBD1. The germline gives CDR1 SGHNT, CDR2 YYREEE (reference sequence). V dropped 4 bases and J dropped 7; count of bases not matched to a gene: 3. CDR3 length equals 14 residues. In DNA form, the CDR3 reads TGTGCCAGCAGCCGGGACAGGGAGAATTCACCCCTCCACTTT. Amino acids: CASSRDRENSPLHF.

The gene calls are TRBV6-6 and TRBJ2-7, with a weak D call TRBD2 (5 bases). This CDR3 contains 15 residues. Germline V gene lookup returns CDR1 MNHNY and CDR2 SVGAGI (reference sequence). V was cut by 6 bases and J by 2 bases, with 17 bases left in between. The chain's CDR3 is CASSRERGETYEQYV. CDR3 sequence (DNA): TGTGCCAGCAGCCGTGAACGGGGAGAGACCTACGAGCAGTACGTC.

This rearrangement joins TRBV6-2 or TRBV6-3 to TRBJ2-1, with TRBD2 identical over 8 bases. Germline CDR1 MNHEY, CDR2 SVGEGT. V trimming: 2 bases; J trimming: 7 bases; junction bases outside the gene matches: 4. This CDR3 is 14 amino acids long. The CDR3, as DNA: TGTGCCAGCAGTTACACCGGGGGGGCAAATGAGCAGTTCTTC. It translates to CASSYTGGANEQFF.

This clone appeared a single time. The chain joins TRBV18 to TRBJ2-7; tentatively, D is TRBD1 or TRBD2 (6 bases each). The CDR3 is made up of 15 amino acids. CDR1 KGHSH and CDR2 LQKENI come from the germline V gene. V dropped 6 bases and J dropped 7 bases, with 22 bases sitting between them. CDR3 DNA: TGTGCCAGCTCCCCGGTCGAGGGGGGCGCGGGGGAGCAGTACGTC. It codes for CASSPVEGGAGEQYV.

The V gene is TRBV2, the J gene TRBJ2-3; tentative D call: TRBD2 (5 bases). With 10 bases removed from V and 0 bases from J, the gap between germline ends came to 17 bases. Germline CDR1 reads SNHLY; CDR2 reads FYNNEI. The CDR3 is 15 residues long. The CDR3 DNA follows: TGTGCCATACCTGGCCTCGGCGGGAGCACAGATACGCAGTATTTT. Protein product: CAIPGLGGSTDTQYF.

The chain uses TRBV6-2 or TRBV6-3 and TRBJ2-7; 9 bases agree with TRBD1. The CDR3 has 15 residues. From germline, CDR1 is MNHEY and CDR2 SVGEGT. The junction had 6 bases not matched to a gene; V was cut back by 2 bases and J by 4 bases. CDR3 sequence reads: CASSYHRGQQYEQYF. DNA for the CDR3: TGTGCCAGCAGTTACCACAGGGGGCAGCAGTACGAGCAGTACTTC.